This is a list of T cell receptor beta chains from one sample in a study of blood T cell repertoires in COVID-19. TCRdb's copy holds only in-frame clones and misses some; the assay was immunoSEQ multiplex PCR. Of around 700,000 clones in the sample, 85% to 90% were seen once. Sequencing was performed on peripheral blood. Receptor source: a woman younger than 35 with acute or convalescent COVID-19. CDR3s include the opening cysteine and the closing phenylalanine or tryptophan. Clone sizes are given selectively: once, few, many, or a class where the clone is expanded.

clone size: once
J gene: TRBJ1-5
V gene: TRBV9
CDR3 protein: CASSATGRGQPQHF

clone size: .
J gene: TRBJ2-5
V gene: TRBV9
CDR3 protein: CASSLARGGQETQYF

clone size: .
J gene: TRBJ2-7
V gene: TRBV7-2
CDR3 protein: CASSLAFFGDRGYEQYF

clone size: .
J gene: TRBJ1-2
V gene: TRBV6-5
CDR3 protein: CASSNRPRANYGYTF

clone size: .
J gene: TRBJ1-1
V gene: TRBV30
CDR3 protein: CAWSRAGNTEAFF

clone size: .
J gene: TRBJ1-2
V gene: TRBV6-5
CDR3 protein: CASSYQGQGVIGYTF

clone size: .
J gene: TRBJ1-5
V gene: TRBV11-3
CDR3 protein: CASSAHRGPSCNQPQHF

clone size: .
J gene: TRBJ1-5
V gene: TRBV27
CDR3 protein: CASRSGLNQPQHF

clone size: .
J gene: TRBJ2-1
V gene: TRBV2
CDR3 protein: CASSDRRLAGGGNEQFF

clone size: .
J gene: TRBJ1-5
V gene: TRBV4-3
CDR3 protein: CASSTRTDQPQHF

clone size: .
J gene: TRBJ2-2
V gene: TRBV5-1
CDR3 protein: CASSLAGSTGELFF

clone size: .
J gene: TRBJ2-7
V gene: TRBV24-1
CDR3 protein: CATSAGKEQYF

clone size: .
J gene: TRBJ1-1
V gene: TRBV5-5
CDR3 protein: CASSSMAGGNTEAFF

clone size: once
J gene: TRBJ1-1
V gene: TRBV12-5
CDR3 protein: CASGNRQGIAEAFF

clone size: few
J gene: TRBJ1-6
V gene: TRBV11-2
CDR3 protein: CASSLGQSIGPLHF